This T cell receptor (beta chain) stems from a study of blood T cell repertoires in COVID-19. The wider study: From the United States, Italy and Spain came samples of acute and convalescent COVID-19. From T cells, B-cell-depleted T cells, or PBMCs came the material, which was cDNA or gDNA.

As processed by the authors: Nucleated cell counts were estimated from reference gene primer amplification. The data were produced by immunoSEQ multiplex PCR, yet TCRdb's version contains in-frame clones alone and is incomplete. The D gene and trimming were derived from the DNA, and the V and J assignments and clone size from that table. The sample lists 120,000 or so clones, less than 85% occurring once. The length of the CDR3 is 17 residues. The V and J ends lost 5 bases and 5 bases, in that order; junction bases with no gene match: 13. Germline V gene data show CDR1 as SGHTA and CDR2 as FQGNSA. This clone was counted a single time.

Sequenced: peripheral blood. The clonotype comes from a human donor with acute or convalescent COVID-19. The donor label of this sample is uncertain. The chain carries TRBV7-2 and TRBJ2-1; 9 nucleotides match TRBD1. In DNA, the CDR3 is TGTGCCAGCAGCCCAGCCGGGACAGGGATTCCCCACAATGAGCAGTTCTTC. It specifies CASSPAGTGIPHNEQFF.